The source of this T cell receptor beta chain is a study of OX40 agonist ivuxolimab in advanced cancers. Study observations and caveats: Expanded clones were, on average, more numerous in CD8+ T cells than in CD4+. Also present in some nonresponders was a low level of normalized T-cell clonal expansion.

V trimming: 4 bases; J trimming: 5 bases; junction bases outside the gene matches: 13. Per germline, CDR1 SGHRS and CDR2 YFSETQ. The CDR3 contains 17 residues. Repertoires were generated with immunoSEQ multiplex PCR, while TCRdb's copy carries only in-frame clones and drops some. Of 60,000 to 90,000 clones in the sample, 90% were seen once. Patients were excluded for autoimmune disease history or systemic immunosuppression. Concerning this clone: What it binds is unknown.

This clonotype was obtained from an adult with an advanced solid tumor such as melanoma, head and neck, liver or kidney cancer. Here the sequenced sample was CD4+ or CD8+ T cells sorted from blood, taken in a trial of the OX40 agonist ivuxolimab. The chain joins TRBV5-1 to TRBJ2-1; 9 bases are a match to TRBD2. This CDR3 is CASSRWGGRADDNEQFF. DNA for the CDR3: TGCGCCAGCAGCCGCTGGGGCGGGAGGGCCGACGACAATGAGCAGTTCTTC.